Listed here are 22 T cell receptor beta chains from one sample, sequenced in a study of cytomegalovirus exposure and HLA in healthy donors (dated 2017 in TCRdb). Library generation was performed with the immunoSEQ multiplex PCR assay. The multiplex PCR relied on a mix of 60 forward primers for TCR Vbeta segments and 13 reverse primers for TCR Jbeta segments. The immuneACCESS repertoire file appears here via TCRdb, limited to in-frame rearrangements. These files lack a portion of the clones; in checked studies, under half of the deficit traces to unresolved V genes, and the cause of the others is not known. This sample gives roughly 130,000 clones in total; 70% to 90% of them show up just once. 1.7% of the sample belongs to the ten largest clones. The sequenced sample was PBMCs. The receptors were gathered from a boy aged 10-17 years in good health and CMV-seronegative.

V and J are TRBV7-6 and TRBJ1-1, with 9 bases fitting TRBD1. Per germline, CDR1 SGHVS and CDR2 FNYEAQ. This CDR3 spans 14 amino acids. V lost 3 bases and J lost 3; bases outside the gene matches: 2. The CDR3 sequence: CASSFDRGDTEAFF. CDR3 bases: TGTGCCAGCAGCTTCGACAGGGGGGACACTGAAGCTTTCTTT.

CDR3 amino acids: CASSPPLAGAETQYF. The CDR3 DNA is TGTGCCAGCTCACCACCCCTCGCAGGGGCAGAGACCCAGTACTTC. The chain is built from TRBV18 and TRBJ2-5, with D possibly being TRBD1 (6 bases). Trimming stripped 0 bases from V and 4 bases from J, with 12 bases between. The CDR3 is 15 residues long. The germline V gene encodes CDR1 KGHSH and CDR2 LQKENI.

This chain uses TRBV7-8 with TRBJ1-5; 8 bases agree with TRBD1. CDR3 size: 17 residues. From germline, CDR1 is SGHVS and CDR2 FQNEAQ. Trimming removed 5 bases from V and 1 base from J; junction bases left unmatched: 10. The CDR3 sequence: CASSQSPRGPSNQPQHF. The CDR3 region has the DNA TGTGCCAGCAGCCAATCCCCCAGGGGGCCGAGCAATCAGCCCCAGCATTTT.

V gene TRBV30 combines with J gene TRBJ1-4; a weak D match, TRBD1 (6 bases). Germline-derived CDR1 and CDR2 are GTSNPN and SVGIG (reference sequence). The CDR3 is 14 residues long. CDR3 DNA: TGTGCAGGCAGGGGCAAGGCAACTAATGAAAAACTGTTTTTT. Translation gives CAGRGKATNEKLFF.

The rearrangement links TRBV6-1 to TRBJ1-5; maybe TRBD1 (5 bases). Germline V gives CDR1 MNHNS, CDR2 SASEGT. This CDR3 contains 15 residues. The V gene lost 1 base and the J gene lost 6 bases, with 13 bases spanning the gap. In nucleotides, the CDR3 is TGTGCCAGCAGTGAAGTAGGGAGGGGAATTCAGCCCCAGCATTTT. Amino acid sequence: CASSEVGRGIQPQHF.

The CDR3 is CASSPPVGETQYF. CDR3 in DNA: TGTGCCAGCTCACCGCCGGTGGGCGAGACCCAGTACTTC. The chain has TRBV18 and TRBJ2-5; D is unresolved. Trimming took off 3 bases at V and 5 bases at J, with 10 bases between the two ends. Germline CDR1 is KGHSH and CDR2 is LQKENI. The CDR3 has 13 residues.

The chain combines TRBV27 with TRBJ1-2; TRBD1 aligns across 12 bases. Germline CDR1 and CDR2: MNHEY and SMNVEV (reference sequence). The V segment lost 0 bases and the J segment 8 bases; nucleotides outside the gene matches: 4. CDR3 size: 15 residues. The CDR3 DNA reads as TGTGCCAGCAGTTTATCGGGACAGGGGGCGGGGGGCTACACCTTC. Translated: CASSLSGQGAGGYTF.

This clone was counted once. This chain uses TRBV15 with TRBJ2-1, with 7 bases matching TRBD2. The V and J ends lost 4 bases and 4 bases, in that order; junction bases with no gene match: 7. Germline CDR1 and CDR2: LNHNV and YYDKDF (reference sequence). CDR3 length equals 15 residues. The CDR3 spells CATSTETSSYNEQFF. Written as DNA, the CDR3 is TGTGCCACCAGCACCGAGACTAGCAGTTACAATGAGCAGTTCTTC.

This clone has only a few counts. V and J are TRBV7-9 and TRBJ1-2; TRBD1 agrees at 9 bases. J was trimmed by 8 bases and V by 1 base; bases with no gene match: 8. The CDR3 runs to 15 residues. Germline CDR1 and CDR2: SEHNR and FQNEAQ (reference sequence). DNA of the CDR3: TGTGCCAGCAGCTTAGGGGGGACAGGGCTGAGCGGCTACACCTTC. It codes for CASSLGGTGLSGYTF.

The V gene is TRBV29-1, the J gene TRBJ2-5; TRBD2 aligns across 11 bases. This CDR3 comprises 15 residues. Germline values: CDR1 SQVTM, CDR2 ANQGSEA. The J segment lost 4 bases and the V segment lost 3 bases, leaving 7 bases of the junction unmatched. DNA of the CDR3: TGCAGCGTTGATCGGCTAGCGGGGGGTCCAGAGACCCAGTACTTC. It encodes CSVDRLAGGPETQYF.

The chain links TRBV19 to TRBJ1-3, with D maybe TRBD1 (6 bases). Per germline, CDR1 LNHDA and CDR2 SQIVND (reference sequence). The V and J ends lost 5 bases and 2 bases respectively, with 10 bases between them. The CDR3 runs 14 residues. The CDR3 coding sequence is TGTGCCAGTAGTCCAGGGGCCACTGGAAACACCATATATTTT. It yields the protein CASSPGATGNTIYF.

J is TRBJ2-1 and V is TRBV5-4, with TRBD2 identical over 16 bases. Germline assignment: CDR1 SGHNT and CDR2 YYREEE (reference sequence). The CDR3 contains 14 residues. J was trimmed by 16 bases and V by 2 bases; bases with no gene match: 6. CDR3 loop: CASSFGTSGGAQFF. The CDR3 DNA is TGTGCCAGCAGCTTCGGGACTAGCGGGGGGGCTCAATTCTTC.

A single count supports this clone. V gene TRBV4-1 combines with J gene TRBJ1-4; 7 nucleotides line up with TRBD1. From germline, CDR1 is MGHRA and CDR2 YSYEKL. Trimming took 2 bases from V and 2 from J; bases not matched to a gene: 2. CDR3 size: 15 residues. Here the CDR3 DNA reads TGCGCCAGCAGCCAACCGGGACAGACTAATGAAAAACTGTTTTTT. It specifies CASSQPGQTNEKLFF.

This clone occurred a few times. CDR3 residues: CASTTQGLGIDGYTF. The CDR3 DNA reads as TGTGCCAGCACTACCCAGGGGCTTGGGATTGATGGCTACACCTTC. The J gene is TRBJ1-2, the V gene TRBV6-1; D may be TRBD1 (6 bases). The CDR3 runs to 15 residues. The germline V and J ends were trimmed by 7 bases and 6 bases, with 21 bases remaining between them. The germline CDR1 and CDR2 sequences are MNHNS and SASEGT.

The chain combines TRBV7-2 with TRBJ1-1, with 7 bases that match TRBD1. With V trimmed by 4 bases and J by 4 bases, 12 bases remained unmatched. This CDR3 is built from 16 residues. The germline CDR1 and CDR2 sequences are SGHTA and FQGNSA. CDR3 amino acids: CASSYSGTARSTEAFF. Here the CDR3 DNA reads TGTGCCAGCAGCTACTCCGGGACAGCGCGGAGCACTGAAGCTTTCTTT.

CDR3: CASSPQDSGNTIYF. CDR3 DNA sequence: TGTGCCAGCAGTCCACAGGACTCTGGAAACACCATATATTTT. This sequence joins TRBV28 and TRBJ1-3, with D possibly matching TRBD1 (5 bases). The CDR3 extends over 14 amino acids. V was cut by 5 bases and J by 0 bases, with 8 bases left in between. Per germline, CDR1 MDHEN and CDR2 SYDVKM.

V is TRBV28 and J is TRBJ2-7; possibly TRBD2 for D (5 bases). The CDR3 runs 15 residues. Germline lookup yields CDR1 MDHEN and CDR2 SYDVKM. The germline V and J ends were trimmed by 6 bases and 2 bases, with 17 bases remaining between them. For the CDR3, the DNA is TGTGCCAGCAGCAGTAGAGGGTCCCACCCCTACGAGCAGTACTTC. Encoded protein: CASSSRGSHPYEQYF. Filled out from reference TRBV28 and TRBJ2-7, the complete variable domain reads DVKVTQSSRYLVKRTGEKVFLECVQDMDHENMFWYRQDPGLGLRLIYFSYDVKMKEKGDIPEGYSVSREKKERFSLILESASTNQTSMYLCASSSRGSHPYEQYFGPGTRLTVT.

The CDR3 protein is CASSDTGTAVQETQYF. The DNA for the CDR3 is TGTGCCAGCAGCGACACCGGGACAGCCGTCCAAGAGACCCAGTACTTC. This rearrangement joins TRBV5-6 to TRBJ2-5; TRBD1 agrees at 7 bases. CDR3 size: 16 residues. Germline V gene sequence: CDR1 SGHDT, CDR2 YYEEEE. After removal of 4 bases from V and 1 base from J, the junction contained 10 bases not matched to a gene.

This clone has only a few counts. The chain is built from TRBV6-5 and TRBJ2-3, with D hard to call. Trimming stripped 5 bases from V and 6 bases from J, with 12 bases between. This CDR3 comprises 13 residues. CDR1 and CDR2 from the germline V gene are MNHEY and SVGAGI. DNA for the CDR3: TGTGCCAGCAGTCCAACCCTTGCGGATACGCAGTATTTT. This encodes CASSPTLADTQYF.

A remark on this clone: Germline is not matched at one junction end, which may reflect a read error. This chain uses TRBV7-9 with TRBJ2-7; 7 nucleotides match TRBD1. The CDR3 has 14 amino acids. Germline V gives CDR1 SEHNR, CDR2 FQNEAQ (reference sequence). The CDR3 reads CSSSSGGSPYEQYF. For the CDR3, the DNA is TGTTCCAGCAGCTCAGGGGGAAGCCCCTACGAGCAGTACTTC.

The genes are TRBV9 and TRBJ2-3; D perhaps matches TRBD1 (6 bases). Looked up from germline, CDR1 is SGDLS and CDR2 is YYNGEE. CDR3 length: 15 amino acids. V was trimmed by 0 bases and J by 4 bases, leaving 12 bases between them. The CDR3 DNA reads TGTGCCAGCAGCGTAGGTCTGGGGGCCGCAGATACGCAGTATTTT. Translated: CASSVGLGAADTQYF.

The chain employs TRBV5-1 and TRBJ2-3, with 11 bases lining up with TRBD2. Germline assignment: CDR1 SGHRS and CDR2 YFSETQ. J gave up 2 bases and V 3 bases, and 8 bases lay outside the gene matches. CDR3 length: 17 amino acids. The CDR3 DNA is TGCGCCAGCAGCTCCGGGCTAGCGGGGGGTCACACAGATACGCAGTATTTT. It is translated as CASSSGLAGGHTDTQYF.